Listed below are T cell receptor beta chains from one sample, sequenced in a study of T cells after posttransplantation cyclophosphamide. This table comes from immunoSEQ multiplex PCR, and its TCRdb copy is limited to in-frame clones, with some not included. Observed in the sample are almost 35,000 clones, none of them singletons. The sample comprised PBMCs. The receptors stem from a woman in her 50s in good health and a related stem cell transplant donor. Each CDR3 is given with its conserved first and last residue. Each record gives: D gene, clone size, J gene, V gene, CDR3 DNA, CDR3 protein. A D gene is named only where the DNA matches it firmly. The size of a clone is reported for some rows only, either as once, few or many, or as a class for expanded clones.

d_call: NA
clone_size: many
j_call: TRBJ1-2
v_call: TRBV5-4
cdr3_nt: TGTGCCAGCAGCTCCAGGACAGTTAATTATGGCTACACCTTC
cdr3_aa: CASSSRTVNYGYTF

d_call: TRBD2
clone_size: medium-sized
j_call: TRBJ2-1
v_call: TRBV5-1
cdr3_nt: TGCGCCAGCAGCCCCCCTGCGGGAGTGGCGAATGAGCAGTTCTTC
cdr3_aa: CASSPPAGVANEQFF

d_call: TRBD2
clone_size: NA
j_call: TRBJ2-3
v_call: TRBV7-3
cdr3_nt: TGTGCCAGCAGCCAACGACTAGCGGGAGAAAACGGGCAGTATTTT
cdr3_aa: CASSQRLAGENGQYF

d_call: NA
clone_size: many
j_call: TRBJ2-6
v_call: TRBV27
cdr3_nt: TGTGCCAGCAGATCCGACAGCTCTGGGGCCAACGTCCTGACTTTC
cdr3_aa: CASRSDSSGANVLTF

d_call: TRBD1
clone_size: many
j_call: TRBJ1-2
v_call: TRBV7-2
cdr3_nt: TGTGCCAGCAGCGTCCAGACAGGGGGCGCGTTTGGCTACACCTTC
cdr3_aa: CASSVQTGGAFGYTF

d_call: TRBD1
clone_size: few
j_call: TRBJ2-3
v_call: TRBV9
cdr3_nt: TGTGCCAGCAGCCTTCGGGACAGGGATTATGATACGCAGTATTTT
cdr3_aa: CASSLRDRDYDTQYF

d_call: NA
clone_size: many
j_call: TRBJ1-5
v_call: TRBV19
cdr3_nt: TGTGCCGGCGGGCTTGGTGGGCCCCAGCATTTT
cdr3_aa: CAGGLGGPQHF

d_call: TRBD2
clone_size: few
j_call: TRBJ2-7
v_call: TRBV5-4
cdr3_nt: TGTGCCAGCAGTTTAAGCGGGAGGGTCTACGAGCAGTACTTC
cdr3_aa: CASSLSGRVYEQYF

d_call: TRBD1
clone_size: many
j_call: TRBJ1-2
v_call: TRBV7-2
cdr3_nt: TGTGCCAGCAGCTTAGAAGGGGGCGGGGGCTACACCTTC
cdr3_aa: CASSLEGGGGYTF

d_call: NA
clone_size: few
j_call: TRBJ1-5
v_call: TRBV9
cdr3_nt: TGTGCCAGCAGCGGCCAGGGGTATAGCAATCAGCCCCAGCATTTT
cdr3_aa: CASSGQGYSNQPQHF

d_call: NA
clone_size: NA
j_call: TRBJ2-7
v_call: TRBV30
cdr3_nt: TGTGCCTGGAGTGTGGGGGGATACCAGCAGTACTTC
cdr3_aa: CAWSVGGYQQYF

d_call: TRBD1
clone_size: few
j_call: TRBJ1-2
v_call: TRBV7-2
cdr3_nt: TGTGCCAGCAGCTCAAACCGGGACAGGGTGAGAATGCGCTACACCTTC
cdr3_aa: CASSSNRDRVRMRYTF

d_call: NA
clone_size: many
j_call: TRBJ1-5
v_call: TRBV12-3/TRBV12-4
cdr3_nt: TGTGCCAGCAGTTTAGCCCCCCCACAGCCCCAGCATTTT
cdr3_aa: CASSLAPPQPQHF

d_call: NA
clone_size: many
j_call: TRBJ2-7
v_call: TRBV6-5
cdr3_nt: TGTGCCAGCAGTTACTCGCCACAGGGAGGCTACGAGCAGTACTTC
cdr3_aa: CASSYSPQGGYEQYF

d_call: NA
clone_size: few
j_call: TRBJ2-5
v_call: TRBV6-2/TRBV6-3
cdr3_nt: TGTGCCAGCAGTTACGCCCCTTACAGACAAGAGACCCAGTACTTC
cdr3_aa: CASSYAPYRQETQYF

d_call: NA
clone_size: many
j_call: TRBJ1-3
v_call: TRBV5-1
cdr3_nt: TGCGCCAGCAGCTTGGGAGGGCCACTCTCCCGAAACACCATATATTTT
cdr3_aa: CASSLGGPLSRNTIYF

d_call: NA
clone_size: few
j_call: TRBJ2-1
v_call: TRBV25-1
cdr3_nt: TGTGCCAGCACACGGGGCTACAATGAGCAGTTCTTC
cdr3_aa: CASTRGYNEQFF

d_call: NA
clone_size: many
j_call: TRBJ1-4
v_call: TRBV18
cdr3_nt: TGTGCCAGCTCACCAGTCGCAACTAATGAAAAACTGTTTTTT
cdr3_aa: CASSPVATNEKLFF

d_call: NA
clone_size: many
j_call: TRBJ1-4
v_call: TRBV29-1
cdr3_nt: TGCAGCGTTGGCGGACTAACTAATGAAAAACTGTTTTTT
cdr3_aa: CSVGGLTNEKLFF

d_call: NA
clone_size: many
j_call: TRBJ1-2
v_call: TRBV7-4
cdr3_nt: TGTGCCAGCAGCTTAGGTAGGCGGTTCTCGATAGGCTACACCTTC
cdr3_aa: CASSLGRRFSIGYTF

d_call: NA
clone_size: NA
j_call: TRBJ2-7
v_call: TRBV29-1
cdr3_nt: TGCAGCGTCGGGACACGATACTCCTACGAGCAGTACTTC
cdr3_aa: CSVGTRYSYEQYF

d_call: TRBD2
clone_size: many
j_call: TRBJ2-7
v_call: TRBV7-6
cdr3_nt: TGTGCCAGCAGCTTAGACCTTGTCACTAGCGGGAGTCAAGCATTAGCTGAGCAGTACTTC
cdr3_aa: CASSLDLVTSGSQALAEQYF

d_call: TRBD1
clone_size: NA
j_call: TRBJ1-5
v_call: TRBV29-1
cdr3_nt: TGCAGCGTAGAGATACAGGGGGAAGGGCAGCCCCAGCATTTT
cdr3_aa: CSVEIQGEGQPQHF